These 14 T cell receptor beta chains came from one sample sequenced in a study of Ad26.COV2.S vaccination and SARS-CoV-2 variants. Sequenced by immunoSEQ multiplex PCR; TCRdb stores in-frame clones only, minus some. The data show roughly 140,000 clones, with 75% to 90% seen just once and 4% to 6% held by the top ten. Sequences were derived from peripheral blood, sampled after recovery from COVID-19. The receptors derive from a human donor who had recovered from COVID-19.

In this sample, this clone turned up once. The V gene is TRBV28, the J gene TRBJ1-4; D is perhaps TRBD1 (6 bases). CDR1 and CDR2 from the germline V gene are MDHEN and SYDVKM. This CDR3 contains 17 residues. V lost 5 bases and J lost 5, with 21 bases in between. CDR3 protein: CASSAAAGGGGNEKLFF. CDR3 nucleotides: TGTGCCAGCAGTGCCGCCGCGGGGGGCGGGGGAAATGAAAAACTGTTTTTT.

The chain employs TRBV2 and TRBJ1-6; D unresolved. The CDR3 runs to 15 residues. CDR1 is SNHLY and CDR2 is FYNNEI in the germline V gene. Between the trimmed V and J ends, which lost 3 bases and 7 bases, there was a span of 13 bases. The CDR3 DNA sequence: TGTGCCAGCAGTGATCGATCCGTGCGGAATTCACCCCTCCACTTT. Residues: CASSDRSVRNSPLHF. The entire variable domain, with the rest obtained from reference TRBV2 and TRBJ1-6, is as follows: EPEVTQTPSHQVTQMGQEVILRCVPISNHLYFYWYRQILGQKVEFLVSFYNNEISEKSEIFDDQFSVERPDGSNFTLKIRSTKLEDSAMYFCASSDRSVRNSPLHFGNGTRLTVT.

This clone appeared a single time. For the CDR3, the DNA is TGTGCCAGCGGAGTCCGACAGGGGCCAGATACGCAGTATTTT. Amino acids: CASGVRQGPDTQYF. The rearrangement uses TRBV2 and TRBJ2-3; 8 bases align to TRBD1. V was clipped by 8 bases and J by 4 bases; unmatched bases: 8. In germline, CDR1 is SNHLY, CDR2 FYNNEI. This CDR3 region has 14 residues.

The chain links TRBV7-2 to TRBJ1-2; D is ambiguous. The V gene's germline CDR1 is SGHTA and CDR2 FQGNSA. There are 13 residues in the CDR3. The ends were cut back, 5 bases at V and 1 base at J, with 8 bases in the middle. CDR3 sequence (DNA): TGTGCCAGCAGCCCCTATCGTAACTATGGCTACACCTTC. Encoded protein: CASSPYRNYGYTF.

This chain links TRBV30 with TRBJ2-7, with a weak D call TRBD1 (5 bases). Trimming stripped 0 bases from V and 6 bases from J, with 12 bases between. Germline V gene lookup returns CDR1 GTSNPN and CDR2 SVGIG (reference sequence). This CDR3 has 13 residues. This chain's CDR3 is CAWSVHQGGEQYF. Here the CDR3 DNA reads TGTGCCTGGAGTGTACATCAGGGTGGCGAGCAGTACTTC.

The rearrangement joins TRBV7-2 to TRBJ2-1, with 8 bases lining up with TRBD2. CDR1 and CDR2 from the germline V gene are SGHTA and FQGNSA. This CDR3 comprises 17 residues. V shed 0 bases and J 6 bases; nucleotides not matched to a gene: 10. The CDR3 sequence is CASSLASASGGFNEQFF. CDR3 coding DNA: TGTGCCAGCAGCTTAGCGTCTGCCAGCGGGGGTTTCAATGAGCAGTTCTTC.

This chain links TRBV5-6 with TRBJ1-3; weak D call: TRBD1 (5 bases). CDR1 and CDR2 (germline): SGHDT, YYEEEE. Between the trimmed V and J ends, which lost 6 bases and 0 bases, there was a span of 10 bases. The CDR3 runs 14 residues. Written as DNA, the CDR3 is TGTGCCAGCAACCGGGACGGCTCTGGAAACACCATATATTTT. It specifies CASNRDGSGNTIYF.

This clone has just one count. The rearrangement links TRBV7-9 to TRBJ2-3; 12 nucleotides agree with TRBD2. CDR1 is SEHNR, CDR2 FQNEAQ, per germline (reference sequence). The V gene end was trimmed by 4 bases and the J gene end by 4 bases; junction bases not matched to a gene: 3. The CDR3 has 15 amino acids. The CDR3 DNA is TGTGCCAGCAGCTCTGGGACTAGCGGGCCAGATACGCAGTATTTT. Translating it yields CASSSGTSGPDTQYF. Full variable domain (rest looked up from reference TRBV7-9 and TRBJ2-3): DTGVSQNPRHKITKRGQNVTFRCDPISEHNRLYWYRQTLGQGPEFLTYFQNEAQLEKSRLLSDRFSAERPKGSFSTLEIQRTEQGDSAMYLCASSSGTSGPDTQYFGPGTRLTVL.

The chain carries TRBV10-1 and TRBJ2-3, with 9 bases fitting TRBD2. The CDR3 loop spans 16 amino acids. The V and J ends lost 0 bases and 1 base, in that order; junction bases with no gene match: 2. Germline loops: CDR1 WNHNN, CDR2 SYGVQD (reference sequence). For the CDR3, the DNA is TGCGCCAGCAGTGAGTCACGGACTAGCGGCACAGATACGCAGTATTTT. It yields the protein CASSESRTSGTDTQYF.

The V call is TRBV19, the J call TRBJ2-1; D not resolved. Between the trimmed V and J ends, which lost 0 bases and 10 bases, there was a span of 7 bases. Germline CDR1 reads LNHDA; CDR2 reads SQIVND (reference sequence). CDR3 length equals 12 residues. The CDR3 DNA reads as TGTGCCAGTAGTATAGATCTGAGCGAGCAGTTCTTC. This sequence encodes CASSIDLSEQFF.

This clone was counted a single time. V and J are TRBV10-3 and TRBJ2-7, with TRBD1 as a possible D gene (5 bases). This CDR3 has 14 amino acids. Looked up from germline, CDR1 is ENHRY and CDR2 is SYGVKD. V was pared by 2 bases and J by 6 bases, with 14 bases between. This CDR3 reads CAISEGAGRGEQYF. The CDR3 region has the DNA TGTGCCATCAGTGAGGGGGCAGGGCGAGGCGAGCAGTACTTC.

The chain employs TRBV18 and TRBJ1-3, with D maybe TRBD1 (6 bases). Germline CDR1 and CDR2: KGHSH and LQKENI. The CDR3 covers 15 residues. Trimming shortened V by 3 bases and J by 1 base, and 10 bases separated the two germline ends. The CDR3 loop reads CASSPLDSSGNTIYF. Here the CDR3 DNA reads TGTGCCAGCTCACCTTTGGACAGTTCTGGAAACACCATATATTTT.

The rearrangement joins TRBV5-6 to TRBJ2-7; possible D gene TRBD1, 6 bases. Germline CDR1 is SGHDT and CDR2 is YYEEEE. The length of the CDR3 is 12 residues. The V end was cut by 4 bases, the J end by 6 bases, with 11 bases between. CDR3 nucleotide sequence: TGTGCCAGCAGCCGGGACACCATCGAGCAGTACTTC. It is translated as CASSRDTIEQYF.

V is TRBV12-3 or TRBV12-4 and J is TRBJ1-2; perhaps TRBD1 as D (5 bases). Trimming stripped 5 bases from V and 5 bases from J, with 6 bases between. CDR3 size: 11 residues. CDR3 sequence: CASSPGYGYTF. The DNA of the CDR3 is TGTGCCAGCAGTCCAGGGTATGGCTACACCTTC.